This T cell receptor (beta chain) appears in the sequencing data of a study of T cell changes during pregnancy in multiple sclerosis. Looked up from germline, CDR1 is SGDLS and CDR2 is YYNGEE. This CDR3 region has 17 residues. Between the trimmed V and J ends, which lost 2 bases and 6 bases, there was a span of 21 bases. Libraries were prepared by immunoSEQ multiplex PCR; TCRdb keeps only in-frame clonotypes and omits some of them. In the table there are tens of thousands of clones, about 92% of which are singletons. This TCR came from a female donor with multiple sclerosis, enrolled in a pregnancy study. The sequencing here drew on peripheral blood, taken in the third trimester of pregnancy. The chain carries TRBV9 and TRBJ2-1; TRBD2 is a possible D gene (5 bases). CDR3 sequence: CASSVGSGLSPGNEQFF. The CDR3 DNA follows: TGTGCCAGCAGCGTTGGGAGCGGCCTTTCCCCGGGCAATGAGCAGTTCTTC.